Each of the 29 T cell receptor beta chains below was sequenced from the same sample in a study of blood T cell repertoires in COVID-19. Sequenced by immunoSEQ multiplex PCR; TCRdb stores in-frame clones only, minus some. In the table there are under 250,000 clones, approximately 90% of which are singletons. Sequencing used peripheral blood. The receptors stem from a man in his late teens or twenties with active or convalescent COVID-19.

The chain links TRBV11-2 to TRBJ1-2, with D possibly TRBD1 on 5 matching bases. V lost 5 bases to trimming and J lost 0 bases, with 13 bases between them. The V gene's germline CDR1 is SGHAT and CDR2 FQNNGV. This CDR3 has 15 residues. CDR3 sequence reads: CASSNTQGTNYGYTF. CDR3 sequence (DNA): TGTGCCAGCAGCAATACGCAGGGAACTAACTATGGCTACACCTTC.

The CDR3 spells CAIRHGGDGTDTQYF. In DNA form, the CDR3 reads TGTGCCATCAGGCATGGCGGGGACGGCACAGATACGCAGTATTTT. The rearrangement links TRBV10-3 to TRBJ2-3; TRBD2 is a possible D gene (6 bases). V dropped 6 bases and J dropped 1 base, with 14 bases sitting between them. Germline assignment: CDR1 ENHRY and CDR2 SYGVKD. CDR3 length equals 15 residues.

The gene calls are TRBV20-1 and TRBJ2-1; D is perhaps TRBD2 (6 bases). V was pared by 3 bases and J by 0 bases, with 30 bases between. Germline assignment: CDR1 DFQATT and CDR2 SNEGSKA (reference sequence). The CDR3 runs 21 residues. DNA for the CDR3: TGCAGTGCTAGTAACTCTGGGGCGGGAACTAGCCTAAGCGTCTCCTACAATGAGCAGTTCTTC. Amino acid sequence: CSASNSGAGTSLSVSYNEQFF.

The V gene is TRBV6-5, the J gene TRBJ1-6, with 10 bases fitting TRBD1. Unmatched junction bases numbered 5, after V lost 8 bases and J lost 7 bases. The V gene's germline CDR1 is MNHEY and CDR2 SVGAGI. The CDR3 is 14 residues long. The CDR3 bases are TGTGCCAGCGGAATGGGACAGGGGAATTCACCCCTCCACTTT. Its protein product is CASGMGQGNSPLHF.

The chain links TRBV28 to TRBJ1-1, with 9 bases aligning to TRBD1. Trimming cost V 5 bases and J 5 bases; bases outside gene matches: 12. Germline V CDR1 and CDR2: MDHEN, SYDVKM. This CDR3 contains 16 residues. CDR3 sequence: CASSPTTLDRGTEAFF. In DNA form, the CDR3 reads TGTGCCAGCAGTCCGACCACGCTGGACAGGGGTACTGAAGCTTTCTTT.

This chain connects TRBV5-4 to TRBJ2-3; 11 bases map to TRBD1. Germline V CDR1 and CDR2: SGHNT, YYREEE (reference sequence). V was pared by 3 bases and J by 2 bases, with 5 bases of the junction left unmatched. This CDR3 is 16 amino acids long. The CDR3 nucleotides read TGTGCCAGCAGCTCACCGGGACAGGGGGTCACAGATACGCAGTATTTT. It codes for CASSSPGQGVTDTQYF.

The chain combines TRBV5-1 with TRBJ2-3; no clear D. Trimming took 0 bases from V and 6 from J, leaving 11 bases between them. Germline V gene lookup returns CDR1 SGHRS and CDR2 YFSETQ. CDR3 length: 14 amino acids. The CDR3 region is CASSLGAPADTQYF. The CDR3, as DNA: TGCGCCAGCAGCTTGGGGGCTCCGGCCGATACGCAGTATTTT.

The chain carries TRBV7-9 and TRBJ2-7; no firm D call. Germline V lookup: CDR1 SEHNR, CDR2 FQNEAQ (reference sequence). Trimming removed 5 bases at V and 3 bases at J, with 8 bases between. This CDR3 contains 12 residues. The CDR3 coding sequence is TGTGCCAGCAGCCGCGAACTCTACGAGCAGTACTTC. This sequence encodes CASSRELYEQYF.

This chain joins TRBV6-4 and TRBJ1-2; 7 positions match TRBD1. Germline values: CDR1 MRHNA, CDR2 SNTAGT. CDR3 size: 15 residues. Unmatched junction bases numbered 8, after V lost 7 bases and J lost 0 bases. This chain's CDR3 is CASNNTGDANYGYTF. DNA of the CDR3: TGTGCCAGCAATAATACAGGGGATGCTAACTATGGCTACACCTTC.

CDR3 nucleotides: TGTGCCATCGATCCCCAGGGAGGGGCTGGCTACACCTTC. It codes for CAIDPQGGAGYTF. V usage is TRBV10-3 and J usage is TRBJ1-2; D is perhaps TRBD1 (5 bases). The germline CDR1 and CDR2 sequences are ENHRY and SYGVKD. The V gene lost 8 bases and the J gene lost 7 bases, with 17 bases spanning the gap. The CDR3 has 13 residues.

V usage is TRBV7-8 and J usage is TRBJ1-2, with 9 bases lining up with TRBD1. With 1 base clipped from V and 7 bases from J, the junction kept 13 bases outside the gene matches. The germline gives CDR1 SGHVS, CDR2 FQNEAQ. This CDR3 has 17 amino acids. Here the CDR3 DNA reads TGTGCCAGCAGCTTAGGGGTCGCGGTGACAGGGGGACGTGGCTACACCTTC. Its protein is CASSLGVAVTGGRGYTF.

The chain uses TRBV5-4 and TRBJ1-2, with 10 bases matching TRBD1. CDR3 length equals 16 residues. The germline CDR1 and CDR2 sequences are SGHNT and YYREEE (reference sequence). J was trimmed by 6 bases and V by 4 bases; bases with no gene match: 12. CDR3 coding DNA: TGTGCCAGCAGCCTGACAGGGGGCGGGATGTTGGATGGCTACACCTTC. Translated, it gives CASSLTGGGMLDGYTF. Based on the CDR3 plus reference TRBV5-4 and TRBJ1-2, the full variable domain is ETGVTQSPTHLIKTRGQQVTLRCSSQSGHNTVSWYQQALGQGPQFIFQYYREEENGRGNFPPRFSGLQFPNYSSELNVNALELDDSALYLCASSLTGGGMLDGYTFGSGTRLTVV.

This chain joins TRBV4-3 and TRBJ1-6; D ambiguous. Per the germline V gene, CDR1 is LGHNA and CDR2 is YSLEER. The CDR3 is made up of 15 amino acids. The V and J ends lost 1 base and 1 base respectively, with 5 bases between them. The CDR3 loop is CASSQVMSYNSPLHF. The DNA of the CDR3 is TGCGCCAGCAGCCAAGTCATGTCCTATAATTCACCCCTCCACTTT.

CDR3 protein: CASSPNLLPTGRDTQYF. CDR3 nucleotide sequence: TGTGCCAGCTCACCCAACCTCCTGCCGACAGGGCGGGATACGCAGTATTTT. The chain links TRBV18 to TRBJ2-3, with TRBD1 matching over 7 bases. Germline CDR1 KGHSH, CDR2 LQKENI. CDR3 length equals 17 residues. The ends lost 3 bases at V and 6 bases at J; junction bases unmatched: 15.

V gene TRBV6-4 combines with J gene TRBJ2-1, with TRBD2 matching 8 bases. This CDR3 spans 13 amino acids. Unmatched junction bases numbered 8, after V lost 10 bases and J lost 6 bases. Germline loops: CDR1 MRHNA, CDR2 SNTAGT. CDR3 residues: CATGAGGGNEQFF. CDR3 in DNA: TGTGCCACCGGTGCGGGAGGTGGCAATGAGCAGTTCTTC.

This sequence joins TRBV11-3 and TRBJ2-1, with 11 nucleotides matching TRBD2. CDR3 size: 17 residues. Germline V lookup: CDR1 SGHNT, CDR2 YENEEA. V dropped 4 bases and J dropped 6; count of bases not matched to a gene: 11. CDR3 protein: CASSSFSLAGGPNEQFF. The DNA of the CDR3 is TGTGCCAGCAGCTCCTTCTCCTTAGCGGGAGGGCCCAATGAGCAGTTCTTC.

This rearrangement joins TRBV5-1 to TRBJ2-1; the D gene is possibly TRBD1 (6 bases). Trimming pared 2 bases from V and 6 bases from J, leaving 12 bases between. CDR1 SGHRS and CDR2 YFSETQ come from the germline V gene. This CDR3 spans 14 amino acids. In DNA form, the CDR3 reads TGCGCCAGCAGCTTCCGGACAGCTGGCAATGAGCAGTTCTTC. Translation gives CASSFRTAGNEQFF. The variable domain in full, with the rest retrieved from reference TRBV5-1 and TRBJ2-1, is KAGVTQTPRYLIKTRGQQVTLSCSPISGHRSVSWYQQTPGQGLQFLFEYFSETQRNKGNFPGRFSGRQFSNSRSEMNVSTLELGDSALYLCASSFRTAGNEQFFGPGTRLTVL.

The genes are TRBV10-2 and TRBJ2-3; 9 nucleotides align to TRBD2. The germline V gene has CDR1 WSHSY and CDR2 SAAADI. The CDR3 contains 16 residues. Trimming removed 7 bases from V and 2 bases from J; junction bases left unmatched: 10. The DNA of the CDR3 is TGCGCCAGCATCCCGCGGGGGGGCCTTTCCACAGATACGCAGTATTTT. This encodes CASIPRGGLSTDTQYF.

This chain uses TRBV27 with TRBJ2-7; 12 bases agree with TRBD2. The ends lost 5 bases at V and 0 bases at J; junction bases unmatched: 8. This CDR3 region has 17 residues. Germline assignment: CDR1 MNHEY and CDR2 SMNVEV (reference sequence). The CDR3 spells CASSPRTSGTHSYEQYF. The CDR3 coding sequence is TGTGCCAGCAGTCCCCGGACTAGCGGGACACACTCCTACGAGCAGTACTTC.

The chain recombines TRBV7-8 with TRBJ1-4, with D possibly matching TRBD1 (5 bases). In germline, CDR1 is SGHVS, CDR2 FQNEAQ. The V and J ends lost 6 bases and 8 bases respectively, with 19 bases between them. The CDR3 totals 15 residues. CDR3 nucleotide sequence: TGTGCCAGCAGTTCCGCTCGGGGGGAAGGGGAAAAACTGTTTTTT. It encodes CASSSARGEGEKLFF.

The chain combines TRBV4-3 with TRBJ1-2; unclear D gene. Germline V gene lookup returns CDR1 LGHNA and CDR2 YSLEER. The V gene lost 0 bases and the J gene lost 10 bases, with 21 bases spanning the gap. The CDR3 loop spans 16 amino acids. The CDR3: CASSQEWGWTGLYYTF. In DNA form, the CDR3 reads TGCGCCAGCAGCCAAGAATGGGGTTGGACTGGATTGTACTACACCTTC.

The gene calls are TRBV5-6 and TRBJ1-1; 7 bases line up with TRBD1. Trimming at V came to 0 bases and at J to 4 bases, leaving 9 bases not matched to a gene. The germline V gene has CDR1 SGHDT and CDR2 YYEEEE. This CDR3 contains 16 residues. CDR3: CASSLVSGGSGTEAFF. In nucleotides, the CDR3 is TGTGCCAGCAGCTTGGTGTCAGGGGGATCGGGCACTGAAGCTTTCTTT.

The V and J genes are TRBV7-8 and TRBJ1-2; 10 bases match TRBD1. CDR3 length equals 15 residues. Trimming at V came to 3 bases and at J to 1 base, leaving 2 bases not matched to a gene. Germline values: CDR1 SGHVS, CDR2 FQNEAQ. Written as DNA, the CDR3 is TGTGCCAGCAGCTTGGGGGACAGGGGTAACTATGGCTACACCTTC. It encodes CASSLGDRGNYGYTF.

The chain couples TRBV19 to TRBJ1-1; no reliable D call. The CDR3 length is 15 residues. Germline lookup yields CDR1 LNHDA and CDR2 SQIVND (reference sequence). V gave up 1 base and J gave up 4 bases, with 13 bases separating them. CDR3 loop: CASSIGRGWSTEAFF. The DNA of the CDR3 is TGTGCCAGTAGTATAGGTAGAGGGTGGAGCACTGAAGCTTTCTTT.

The chain uses TRBV11-2 and TRBJ1-6; maybe TRBD1 (6 bases). Germline V CDR1 and CDR2: SGHAT, FQNNGV. This CDR3 has 16 amino acids. Trimming took off 0 bases at V and 10 bases at J, with 16 bases between the two ends. The CDR3 DNA reads TGTGCCAGCAGCTTAGAAGGGGGGGGAAGTTTGTCACCCCTCCACTTT. It encodes CASSLEGGGSLSPLHF.

The chain employs TRBV6-5 and TRBJ1-1; D may be TRBD1 (6 bases). The germline gives CDR1 MNHEY, CDR2 SVGAGI. The CDR3 covers 16 residues. Trimming removed 2 bases from V and 1 base from J, with 14 bases in between. CDR3 sequence (DNA): TGTGCCAGCAGTTACAGGGGGGGCATGTGGAACACTGAAGCTTTCTTT. This encodes CASSYRGGMWNTEAFF.

CDR3 loop: CASSVALSAGGRGDEQFF. In DNA, the CDR3 is TGTGCCAGCAGCGTAGCTCTTTCAGCGGGGGGTCGAGGGGATGAGCAGTTCTTC. The V call is TRBV9, the J call TRBJ2-1; 9 bases map to TRBD2. Per the germline V gene, CDR1 is SGDLS and CDR2 is YYNGEE. The CDR3 sequence is 18 residues long. The junction had 15 bases not matched to a gene; V was cut back by 0 bases and J by 8 bases.

The V and J genes are TRBV7-2 and TRBJ2-5, with 12 nucleotides matching TRBD2. V shed 6 bases and J 5 bases; nucleotides not matched to a gene: 4. There are 14 residues in the CDR3. Germline V gene lookup returns CDR1 SGHTA and CDR2 FQGNSA. CDR3 protein: CASRLAGGRETQYF. The CDR3 DNA reads TGTGCCAGCAGACTAGCGGGGGGAAGGGAGACCCAGTACTTC.

The rearrangement uses TRBV9 and TRBJ2-5; 13 bases are shared with TRBD2. CDR3 length: 15 residues. Germline values: CDR1 SGDLS, CDR2 YYNGEE. The V segment lost 3 bases and the J segment 5 bases; nucleotides outside the gene matches: 4. Here the CDR3 DNA reads TGTGCCAGCAGCGCCTCACTAGCGGGGGGGGAGACCCAGTACTTC. As protein: CASSASLAGGETQYF.